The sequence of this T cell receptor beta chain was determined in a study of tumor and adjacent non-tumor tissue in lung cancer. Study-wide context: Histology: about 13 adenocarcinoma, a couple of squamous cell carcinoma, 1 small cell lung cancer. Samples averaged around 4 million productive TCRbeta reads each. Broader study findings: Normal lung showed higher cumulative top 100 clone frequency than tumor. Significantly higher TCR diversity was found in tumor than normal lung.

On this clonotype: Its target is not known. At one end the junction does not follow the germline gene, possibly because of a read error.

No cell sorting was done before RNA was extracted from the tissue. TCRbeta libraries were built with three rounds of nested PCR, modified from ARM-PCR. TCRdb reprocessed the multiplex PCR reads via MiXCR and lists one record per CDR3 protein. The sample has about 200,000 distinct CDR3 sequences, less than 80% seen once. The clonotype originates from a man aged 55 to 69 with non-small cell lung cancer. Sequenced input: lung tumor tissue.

The CDR3, as DNA: TGTGCCAGCAGAGACAAGTTCGGGGGCACTGATACGCAGTATTTT. Encoded protein: CASRDKFGGTDTQYF. The rearrangement uses TRBV6-2 or TRBV6-3 and TRBJ2-3; perhaps D is TRBD1 or TRBD2 (6 bases each). CDR3 size: 15 residues. CDR1 is MNHEY and CDR2 is SVGEGT in the germline V gene.